The clone carrying this TCR beta chain came up a few times. Here immunoSEQ multiplex PCR was the method, and the copy in TCRdb shows in-frame clones only, minus some. Of around 110,000 clones listed, around 89% were seen once; the top ten hold 1.7%. Sample time point: peripheral blood 6 weeks after treatment start. These data originate in a study of PD-L1 blockade in urothelial cancer. Study details: Patients initiated atezolizumab around 2014 at 1,200 mg intravenously every 3 weeks.

V lost 5 bases, J lost 2 bases, and 7 bases lay in between. Germline lookup yields CDR1 SGHRS and CDR2 YFSETQ. The length of the CDR3 is 12 residues. The sample in question was PBMCs, obtained around atezolizumab (anti-PD-L1) treatment. V usage is TRBV5-1 and J usage is TRBJ1-2; D is ambiguous. The source is a man aged 55 to 69 with urothelial cancer. The CDR3 reads CASSAGNYGYTF. Written as DNA, the CDR3 is TGCGCCAGCAGTGCGGGGAACTATGGCTACACCTTC.